This TCR beta chain is from a study of neoadjuvant nivolumab and ipilimumab in lung cancer. J lost 2 bases, V lost 7 bases, and 7 bases had no gene match. The CDR3 is 14 residues long. The germline V gene has CDR1 SEHNR and CDR2 FQNEAQ (reference sequence). Assay: immunoSEQ multiplex PCR; the TCRdb copy retains only in-frame clones and omits some. The table lists about 20,000 clones, approximately 79% of them singletons. General study points: Only two of four nivolumab-treated tumors gained richness and clonality by surgery. A small number of samples were TCR sequenced.

Comment on this clone: Its antigen is unidentified.

The receptor comes from an adult with non-small cell lung cancer. The rearrangement links TRBV7-9 to TRBJ1-2; 7 bases are shared with TRBD1. Sequencing used tumor tissue, obtained after neoadjuvant nivolumab, alone or with ipilimumab, at or shortly before surgery. The CDR3 protein is CASNPDRANYGYTF. The CDR3 DNA reads as TGTGCCAGCAACCCAGACAGGGCCAACTATGGCTACACCTTC.